The source of this T cell receptor (beta chain) is a study of shared clonotypes between healthy human individuals (TCRdb year 2020). Study-wide context: The cohort comprised a couple of women and three men aged 18 to 49 years. For each donor, three plates each were used for CD4 naive and CD4 memory, two plates were used for CD8 naive, and one plate was used for CD8 memory. The study deeply sequenced blood TCR repertoires of about 5 healthy adults to estimate repertoire size and the extent of clonotype sharing between individuals. To increase sequencing depth and limit assay-specific biases, different laboratories used diverse techniques to prepare libraries and sequence TCR repertoires. Leukapheresis yielded between about 0.85 and 9 billion PBMCs per donor. The investigation overall reported the following: The small number of donors limited the genetic and exposure-history diversity represented. Pairwise subsampling indicated that sequencing depth was expected to affect the degree of clonotype sharing among donors. Rarefaction of sorted-subset datasets indicated incomplete sequencing despite the large sequencing depth. Naive subsets generally had larger estimated clonotype richness than memory subsets did. Compared with non-shared clonotypes, clonotypes shared by all four sorted-subset donors had higher generation probabilities. Only blood was sampled, and tissue TCR repertoires likely differ from those in blood. Across several donors, roughly 5% of naive CD4, roughly 3.8% of naive CD8, about 2.3% of memory CD4, and roughly 0.41% of memory CD8 clonotypes were shared.

For the CD8 naive samples, CD45RO-negative cells were positively selected for CCR7, yielding a CD45RA+CCR7+ population from which TemRA cells were excluded. Donors were healthy HIV-negative adults with no recently reported acute infections or vaccinations. Only Caucasian adults living in Nashville, Tennessee, USA were represented among the donors. Blood was collected by leukapheresis, and PBMCs were isolated by Ficoll-Histopaque density gradient centrifugation and then cryopreserved in liquid nitrogen vapor phase. Analytical flow cytometry was used to check the purity and quantity of every magnetically sorted T cell population. Genomic DNA was isolated from each sorted fraction and quantified by UV absorbance on a Nanodrop 2000c. Using the deep immunoSEQ assay, multiplex PCR amplified TCR CDR3 regions from genomic DNA. For each cell subset, the extracted genomic DNA was distributed evenly across all wells of several immunoSEQ 96-well plates, and each plate served as one replicate. For sorted subsets, each replicate PCR was loaded with about 200 ng genomic DNA, equivalent to 30,000 or so T cell genomes. Purified libraries were measured with a Qubit 3.0 fluorometer, size-checked on a Bioanalyzer 2100, and measured again with the KAPA Library Quantification kit. A separate single-read 150-cycle Illumina NextSeq 550 flow cell was used to sequence each immunoSEQ 96-well plate. The study's own analysis went as follows. Because only junctional sequences without quality scores were contained in the immunoSEQ output, filtering matching that applied to full-length reads could not be performed. Sequences were annotated with PyIR, a Python wrapper for IgBLAST v1.9, using IMGT germline references to assign V/J genes and CDR3. Reads were filtered out if the reads had weak V/J assignments (E-value above 1e-6), no CDR3, stop codons, out-of-frame junctions, or ambiguous translated residues. V3J clonotypes were defined as sequences sharing an identical inferred V gene, J gene, and CDR3 amino acid sequence. Percentage overlap between repertoires was calculated by dividing the number of shared unique clonotypes by the size of the smaller repertoire. RTK rarefaction, the Chao1 estimator, and Recon v2.1 estimates of unobserved clonotypes were used to assess repertoire richness. For all TCRbeta clonotypes obtained by the gDNA method from a few donors, generation probabilities were computed with OLGA. TCRdb took this table from immuneACCESS and kept in-frame rearrangements with V and J called. Such tables lack part of the clones; where checked against another copy, unresolved V genes explain under half of the gap, and the rest is unexplained. Clone size and the V and J calls come from that table; the DNA yielded D and trimming. The sample table contains more than 2 million clones; only one count was recorded for 80% to 95% of them. In total, the top ten clones hold approximately 1.7% of the sample.

In this sample, this clone turned up once. This clone's antigen is unknown. Base qualities are not recorded, but no much larger clone differs from it by a single base. The specimen was naive CD8+ T cells from PBMCs. Interpreted using the paper, the cell subset or site label stands for: CD45RA+CCR7+. This clonotype originated in a man younger than 35 in good health. Some clones in this sample may be carry-over from other donors' samples.

The DNA sequence is TGTGCCAGTAGTATGGTAGGGGTCAGCAATCAGCCCCAGCATTTT. This yields the protein CASSMVGVSNQPQHF. This chain is built from TRBV19 and TRBJ1-5, with TRBD1 as a weak D call on 5 bases. The CDR3, cysteine through phenylalanine, is 15 amino acids long. CDR3 DNA only is kept here, 45 bases in frame from base 1. CDR1 is given as LNHDA and CDR2 as SQIVND, both from the germline V gene (reference sequence). Trimming costs V 3 bases and J 1 base, and their ends lie 10 bases apart. The full variable domain, with segments outside the CDR3 supplied by the reference TRBV19 and TRBJ1-5 proteins, appears as DGGITQSPKYLFRKEGQNVTLSCEQNLNHDAMYWYRQDPGQGLRLIYYSQIVNDFQKGDIAEGYSVSREKKESFPLTVTSAQKNPTAFYLCASSMVGVSNQPQHFGDGTRLSIL.